Listed here are 23 T cell receptor beta chains from one sample, sequenced in a study of cytomegalovirus exposure and HLA in healthy donors. This PCR relied on a set of 60 Vbeta primers and 13 Jbeta primers. The repertoire was sequenced with immunoSEQ multiplex PCR; TCRdb's copy has only in-frame clones and lacks some. The table includes fewer than 250,000 clones, about 82% detected once. The source material was PBMCs. The receptors stem from a man aged 30-40 years in good health and CMV-seronegative.

The V call is TRBV5-4, the J call TRBJ2-5, with TRBD1 as a possible D gene (5 bases). The CDR3 length is 14 residues. Deletions cut 0 bases from V and 3 bases from J, with 9 bases between. Germline-derived CDR1 and CDR2 are SGHNT and YYREEE (reference sequence). CDR3 nucleotides: TGTGCCAGCAGCTTGGTAGCCAGGGAAGAGACCCAGTACTTC. Amino acids: CASSLVAREETQYF.

This clone has just a few counts. The chain uses TRBV19 and TRBJ2-1, with D perhaps matching TRBD1 (6 bases). This CDR3 region has 14 residues. Trimming took off 8 bases at V and 7 bases at J, with 18 bases between the two ends. From germline, CDR1 is LNHDA and CDR2 SQIVND (reference sequence). CDR3 sequence reads: CASEVGGVRNEQFF. The DNA for the CDR3 is TGTGCCAGTGAGGTTGGGGGCGTCAGGAATGAGCAGTTCTTC.

The J gene is TRBJ1-6, the V gene TRBV6-5; D is uncertain. The V and J ends lost 6 bases and 6 bases respectively, with 12 bases between them. The germline V gene has CDR1 MNHEY and CDR2 SVGAGI. The CDR3 extends over 14 amino acids. CDR3: CASRETEFNSPLHF. CDR3 DNA sequence: TGTGCCAGCAGGGAGACGGAATTTAATTCACCCCTCCACTTT.

The rearrangement links TRBV5-4 to TRBJ1-6; 9 bases match TRBD1. Trimming removed 2 bases from V and 6 bases from J; junction bases left unmatched: 3. Germline V CDR1 and CDR2: SGHNT, YYREEE (reference sequence). This CDR3 comprises 15 residues. The chain's CDR3 is CASSFLGQGNSPLHF. CDR3 bases: TGTGCCAGCAGCTTTTTGGGACAGGGTAATTCACCCCTCCACTTT.

The chain combines TRBV9 with TRBJ2-1; TRBD2 aligns across 10 bases. Trimming cost V 4 bases and J 7 bases; bases outside gene matches: 5. This CDR3 is built from 14 residues. Germline CDR1 reads SGDLS; CDR2 reads YYNGEE. This chain's CDR3 is CASSLSGGANEQFF. Written as DNA, the CDR3 is TGTGCCAGCAGCCTCAGCGGGGGGGCAAATGAGCAGTTCTTC. Combining the CDR3 with reference TRBV9 and TRBJ2-1 gives the whole variable domain DSGVTQTPKHLITATGQRVTLRCSPRSGDLSVYWYQQSLDQGLQFLIQYYNGEERAKGNILERFSAQQFPDLHSELNLSSLELGDSALYFCASSLSGGANEQFFGPGTRLTVL.

The J gene is TRBJ2-7, the V gene TRBV18, with TRBD1 identical over 9 bases. This CDR3 region has 16 residues. Germline lookup yields CDR1 KGHSH and CDR2 LQKENI. The V segment lost 3 bases and the J segment 3 bases; nucleotides outside the gene matches: 9. CDR3 in DNA: TGTGCCAGCTCACCTAGGACAGGGGAAGTTTTCTACGAGCAGTACTTC. Translating gives CASSPRTGEVFYEQYF.

This clone was recorded a few times. The chain couples TRBV6-5 to TRBJ1-1; D might be TRBD1 (5 bases). The CDR3 totals 14 residues. Trimming removed 6 bases at V and 1 base at J, with 12 bases between. Germline CDR1 is MNHEY and CDR2 is SVGAGI. The CDR3 protein is CASRMDISNTEAFF. CDR3 DNA sequence: TGTGCCAGCAGGATGGACATCTCGAACACTGAAGCTTTCTTT.

This chain uses TRBV9 with TRBJ2-2; 8 bases align to TRBD1. V dropped 0 bases and J dropped 0; count of bases not matched to a gene: 1. Germline CDR1 reads SGDLS; CDR2 reads YYNGEE. The CDR3 is made up of 16 amino acids. CDR3 in amino acids: CASSVAGGSNTGELFF. CDR3 nucleotide sequence: TGTGCCAGCAGCGTAGCAGGGGGCTCGAACACCGGGGAGCTGTTTTTT.

This clone appeared a few times. The genes are TRBV15 and TRBJ1-5; D gene ambiguous. The germline V and J ends were trimmed by 5 bases and 3 bases, with 5 bases remaining between them. CDR1 and CDR2 from the germline V gene are LNHNV and YYDKDF (reference sequence). The CDR3 totals 12 residues. The CDR3 protein is CATSVVNQPQHF. The DNA for the CDR3 is TGTGCCACCAGCGTAGTCAATCAGCCCCAGCATTTT.

The genes are TRBV10-1 and TRBJ2-4, with TRBD2 identical over 14 bases. V lost 9 bases to trimming and J lost 1 base; unmatched junction nucleotides: 11. This CDR3 has 18 amino acids. Germline lookup yields CDR1 WNHNN and CDR2 SYGVQD (reference sequence). CDR3 in amino acids: CASTGTSGGRWAKNIQYF. The CDR3 nucleotides read TGCGCCAGTACCGGGACTAGCGGGGGCAGGTGGGCCAAAAACATTCAGTACTTC.

V gene TRBV28 combines with J gene TRBJ2-1; 13 positions match TRBD2. Germline values: CDR1 MDHEN, CDR2 SYDVKM. This CDR3 comprises 16 residues. J lost 3 bases, V lost 4 bases, and 3 bases had no gene match. The CDR3 region is CASSSGLAGVYNEQFF. CDR3 nucleotide sequence: TGTGCCAGCAGTTCTGGACTAGCGGGAGTCTACAATGAGCAGTTCTTC.

The rearrangement links TRBV11-2 to TRBJ1-1; 8 nucleotides line up with TRBD1. This CDR3 is 16 amino acids long. Looked up from germline, CDR1 is SGHAT and CDR2 is FQNNGV. V gave up 4 bases and J gave up 1 base; unmatched junction bases: 8. This chain's CDR3 is CASSSGQGGWNTEAFF. The CDR3 DNA reads as TGTGCCAGCAGCTCCGGACAGGGTGGTTGGAACACTGAAGCTTTCTTT. The full variable domain, rest sourced from reference TRBV11-2 and TRBJ1-1, is EAGVAQSPRYKIIEKRQSVAFWCNPISGHATLYWYQQILGQGPKLLIQFQNNGVVDDSQLPKDRFSAERLKGVDSTLKIQPAKLEDSAVYLCASSSGQGGWNTEAFFGQGTRLTVV.

The CDR3 DNA is TGTGCCAGCAGTTACCTCGGGGTGTCCCTAAACACTGAAGCTTTCTTT. This codes for CASSYLGVSLNTEAFF. This chain joins TRBV6-5 and TRBJ1-1, with D hard to call. The CDR3 sequence is 16 residues long. Germline V CDR1 and CDR2: MNHEY, SVGAGI. V was shortened by 2 bases and J by 2 bases, with 15 bases between the two germline ends.

The rearrangement joins TRBV29-1 to TRBJ1-1, with D tentatively TRBD1 (5 bases). The CDR3 is 15 residues long. Per germline, CDR1 SQVTM and CDR2 ANQGSEA. Trimming left V 0 bases short and J 1 base short, with 12 bases between. The CDR3 nucleotides read TGCAGCGTTGAAGATGAGGACATCAGGAACACTGAAGCTTTCTTT. This codes for CSVEDEDIRNTEAFF.

J is TRBJ2-7 and V is TRBV21-1; the table's TRBD2 call for D was not verified on the DNA. TRBV21-1 is tagged as a pseudogene. This CDR3 is 11 amino acids long. The CDR3 DNA follows: TGTGCCAGCTGGGGAGGCTACGAGCAGTACTTC. Its translation: CASWGGYEQYF.

The chain is built from TRBV7-2 and TRBJ2-3, with no clear D. V dropped 5 bases and J dropped 1 base, with 13 bases sitting between them. CDR3 size: 15 residues. Germline values: CDR1 SGHTA, CDR2 FQGNSA. CDR3 loop: CASSRGTGRTDTQYF. Written as DNA, the CDR3 is TGTGCCAGCAGCCGAGGTACCGGTCGCACAGATACGCAGTATTTT.

The genes are TRBV4-1 and TRBJ2-3; 7 nucleotides align to TRBD1. J lost 5 bases, V lost 6 bases, and 14 bases had no gene match. Germline CDR1 and CDR2: MGHRA and YSYEKL. This CDR3 spans 16 amino acids. The CDR3 region has the DNA TGCGCCAGCAGTCGTCTTGACAGGGCTTCAGGAGATACGCAGTATTTT. It specifies CASSRLDRASGDTQYF.

V usage is TRBV7-2 and J usage is TRBJ1-5; D is uncertain. The V end lost 7 bases, the J end lost 4 bases, and 8 bases lay between the germline ends. The germline CDR1 and CDR2 sequences are SGHTA and FQGNSA. This CDR3 is built from 12 residues. In nucleotides, the CDR3 is TGTGCCAGCAAAGGAGAGAATCAGCCCCAGCATTTT. Translation: CASKGENQPQHF.

The gene calls are TRBV7-9 and TRBJ2-2; 9 bases line up with TRBD1. Germline loops: CDR1 SEHNR, CDR2 FQNEAQ (reference sequence). The trim removed 6 bases at V and 4 bases at J, leaving 9 bases unmatched. The CDR3 extends over 16 amino acids. The CDR3 sequence: CASRPGQGVGTGELFF. The CDR3 nucleotides are TGTGCCAGCAGGCCGGGACAGGGCGTGGGCACCGGGGAGCTGTTTTTT.

The J gene is TRBJ1-1, the V gene TRBV4-3; maybe TRBD1 (6 bases). V was clipped by 6 bases and J by 4 bases, with 18 bases between them. The CDR3 has 15 residues. CDR1 and CDR2 from the germline V gene are LGHNA and YSLEER. The CDR3 DNA sequence: TGCGCCAGCAGTCGAAAGGGAGGGGGAGGCACTGAAGCTTTCTTT. It specifies CASSRKGGGGTEAFF.

The CDR3 loop reads CASSRRGRGEETQYF. For the CDR3, the DNA is TGCGCCAGCAGCCGCAGGGGGCGCGGAGAAGAGACCCAGTACTTC. This chain uses TRBV4-3 with TRBJ2-5; 8 nucleotides align to TRBD1. CDR1 LGHNA and CDR2 YSLEER come from the germline V gene. The trim removed 4 bases at V and 3 bases at J, leaving 7 bases unmatched. The CDR3 length is 15 residues.

As for this clone: One end of the junction fails to match germline, which may point to a read error. The V and J genes are TRBV6-5 and TRBJ1-1; unclear D gene. The CDR3 contains 14 residues. Germline V CDR1 and CDR2: MNHEY, SVGAGI. The CDR3 protein is CASSGLTENTEASF. The CDR3 nucleotides are TGTGCCAGCAGCGGCCTGACGGAGAACACTGAAGCTTCCTTT.

The rearrangement uses TRBV16 and TRBJ1-2; D may be TRBD1 (5 bases). Germline CDR1 KGHSY, CDR2 FQNENV. The CDR3 sequence is 19 residues long. Trimming cost V 0 bases and J 5 bases, with 25 bases left between them. The CDR3 coding sequence is TGTGCCAGCAGCCAATCGAGGGGAGGGGAATACTACCCCTTGTATGGCTACACCTTC. Protein: CASSQSRGGEYYPLYGYTF.